The entry below describes one T cell receptor (beta chain). As yet, its antigen is unknown. The data are from a study of CD8 T cells in ankylosing spondylitis. Study conclusions and caveats: Both synovial fluid and blood in reactive arthritis had previously been reported to carry some motif variants. A TCR beta motif of about 8 highly homologous variants appeared characteristic of ankylosing spondylitis blood. Disease-linked clones reportedly concentrated significantly in matched ankylosing spondylitis synovial fluid.

Quantitative 5'-RACE with molecular barcodes produced the TCR beta libraries. TCRdb re-called the 5' RACE reads with MiXCR, one entry per CDR3 protein. This sample yields 180,000 or so distinct CDR3 sequences, of which 11% are seen a single time; 29% belongs to the top ten. V was pared by 5 bases and J by 1 base, with 8 bases between. The CDR3 spans 13 residues. CDR1 is SGHVS, CDR2 FNYEAQ, per germline. This TCR was sampled from a male donor with ankylosing spondylitis or in good health (not recorded which). The sequenced sample was blood, either unsorted or a sorted T cell fraction (not recorded which). The genes are TRBV7-6 and TRBJ1-1; D perhaps matches TRBD1 (5 bases). CDR3 coding DNA: TGTGCCAGCAGCCAAGGGGCGAACACTGAAGCTTTCTTT. It encodes CASSQGANTEAFF.